This is a list of T cell receptor beta chains from one sample in a study of control samples from healthy donors and cancer patients. Data came from immunoSEQ multiplex PCR; TCRdb stores just in-frame clones and leaves some out. The table includes tens of thousands of clones, around 87% detected once. Source material: blood. Every receptor here comes from a man aged 45 to 65 in good health. Each CDR3 is given with its conserved first and last residue. The D gene is left open where the match is weak. Size values are once, few and many counts, or a class for expanded clones, and some rows have none.

TRBJ2-1	TRBD2	TRBV2	NA	CASTRLAGGVGNEQFF	TGTGCCAGCACCCGACTAGCGGGAGGGGTCGGCAATGAGCAGTTCTTC
TRBJ2-1	TRBD2	TRBV7-3	NA	CASSPRGGSWGEQFF	TGTGCCAGCAGCCCCCGCGGCGGGAGTTGGGGAGAGCAGTTCTTC
TRBJ2-1	NA	TRBV5-5	once	CASSLDAGLNEQFF	TGTGCCAGCAGCTTGGATGCGGGGTTGAATGAGCAGTTCTTC
TRBJ2-1	TRBD2	TRBV7-6	NA	CASSLELAASYNEQFF	TGTGCCAGCAGCTTAGAACTAGCGGCCTCCTACAATGAGCAGTTCTTC
TRBJ2-6	NA	TRBV7-9	NA	CASSPTVAGANVLTF	TGTGCCAGCAGCCCGACAGTGGCTGGGGCCAACGTCCTGACTTTC
TRBJ2-3	NA	TRBV9	NA	CASSHPRGASTDTQYF	TGTGCCAGCAGCCATCCTCGCGGAGCTAGCACAGATACGCAGTATTTT
TRBJ2-5	NA	TRBV5-1	NA	CASSLGGGRGETQYF	TGCGCCAGCAGCTTGGGTGGTGGAAGGGGAGAGACCCAGTACTTC
TRBJ2-5	TRBD1	TRBV23-1	NA	CASHKRVETGGTETQYF	TGCGCCAGCCACAAGAGGGTCGAGACAGGGGGCACAGAGACCCAGTACTTC
TRBJ2-7	NA	TRBV30	NA	CAWSLGSEQYF	TGTGCCTGGAGCTTGGGGAGCGAGCAGTACTTC
TRBJ2-2	NA	TRBV27	NA	CASSLWGAGELFF	TGTGCCAGCAGTTTGTGGGGTGCCGGGGAGCTGTTTTTT
TRBJ2-7	TRBD2	TRBV9	NA	CASGAGDYEQYF	TGTGCCAGCGGAGCGGGGGACTACGAGCAGTACTTC
TRBJ1-6	NA	TRBV19	NA	CASSIENRLPLHF	TGTGCCAGTAGTATAGAAAACCGCTTGCCCCTCCACTTT
TRBJ1-2	TRBD1	TRBV5-1	NA	CASSLETGGLYGYTF	TGCGCCAGCAGCTTGGAGACAGGGGGGCTCTATGGCTACACCTTC
TRBJ2-1	NA	TRBV20-1	NA	CSASLGLGGFGQFF	TGCAGTGCTAGTTTAGGGCTAGGCGGTTTCGGGCAGTTCTTC
TRBJ2-5	NA	TRBV20-1	NA	CSARSWETQYF	TGCAGTGCCAGGAGCTGGGAGACCCAGTACTTC
TRBJ2-1	TRBD2	TRBV3-1/TRBV3-2	NA	CASSQESSGRTTDEQFF	TGTGCCAGCAGCCAAGAAAGTAGCGGGAGGACCACGGATGAGCAGTTCTTC
TRBJ2-5	NA	TRBV19	NA	CASMGGQETQYF	TGTGCCAGTATGGGGGGCCAAGAGACCCAGTACTTC
TRBJ2-5	NA	TRBV7-8	NA	CASSLGAGQETQYF	TGTGCCAGCAGCTTAGGTGCCGGCCAAGAGACCCAGTACTTC
TRBJ2-1	TRBD1	TRBV7-2	NA	CASSFRLLDRGLYNEQFF	TGTGCCAGCAGCTTCCGGTTGCTGGACAGGGGGCTTTACAATGAGCAGTTCTTC
TRBJ2-7	TRBD2	TRBV3-1/TRBV3-2	NA	CASSQGRTSGREQYF	TGTGCCAGCAGCCAAGGGAGGACTAGCGGCCGTGAGCAGTACTTC
TRBJ1-3	NA	TRBV18	once	CASSSLGFGRAGNTIYF	TGTGCCAGCTCATCTTTAGGGTTTGGCAGAGCTGGAAACACCATATATTTT
TRBJ2-5	TRBD1	TRBV3-1/TRBV3-2	NA	CASSYRTGGETQYF	TGTGCCAGCAGCTATCGGACAGGGGGAGAGACCCAGTACTTC
TRBJ2-5	NA	TRBV6-6	NA	CASSPRLGQETQYF	TGTGCCAGCAGTCCCAGACTAGGGCAAGAGACCCAGTACTTC
TRBJ1-1	NA	TRBV6-4	once	CASSEGRDTEAFF	TGTGCCAGCAGTGAGGGGAGGGACACTGAAGCTTTCTTT
TRBJ2-7	NA	TRBV29-1	NA	CSPDYHPHEQYF	TGCAGCCCAGACTACCACCCCCACGAGCAGTACTTC
TRBJ1-1	NA	TRBV19	many	CAGRIGTEAFF	TGTGCGGGGAGAATAGGGACTGAAGCTTTCTTT
TRBJ1-1	TRBD1	TRBV18	NA	CASSPEGAKAFF	TGTGCCAGCTCACCAGAGGGGGCCAAAGCTTTCTTT
TRBJ1-3	NA	TRBV7-6	NA	CASSPMEYSGNTIYF	TGTGCCAGCAGCCCTATGGAATACTCTGGAAACACCATATATTTT
TRBJ1-1	TRBD1	TRBV2	few	CAKIPDRGEAFF	TGTGCCAAAATACCGGACAGGGGTGAAGCTTTCTTT
TRBJ2-2	TRBD1	TRBV19	NA	CASRSILLAGGPLDTGELFF	TGTGCCAGTAGAAGTATTTTGTTGGCAGGGGGCCCTTTGGACACCGGGGAGCTGTTTTTT
TRBJ2-2	NA	TRBV11-1	NA	CASSPRGAGELFF	TGTGCCAGCAGCCCTCGTGGGGCCGGGGAGCTGTTTTTT
TRBJ1-2	NA	TRBV12-3/TRBV12-4	NA	CASSREARGYTF	TGTGCCAGCAGCCGGGAGGCCAGGGGCTACACCTTC
TRBJ1-1	TRBD1	TRBV5-1	NA	CASSPPGQGNTEAFF	TGCGCCAGCAGCCCCCCGGGACAGGGGAACACTGAAGCTTTCTTT
TRBJ1-2	TRBD1	TRBV6-6	NA	CATSPGQNYGYTF	TGTGCCACCTCCCCGGGACAGAACTATGGCTACACCTTC
TRBJ2-3	NA	TRBV24-1	NA	CATSAPDGDTQYF	TGTGCCACCAGTGCCCCGGACGGAGATACGCAGTATTTT
TRBJ2-1	TRBD2	TRBV5-1	NA	CASSLLRELARNEQFF	TGCGCCAGCAGCTTGTTGAGAGAACTAGCGCGGAATGAGCAGTTCTTC
TRBJ2-3	NA	TRBV4-3	NA	CASSRYQSGPNTQYF	TGCGCCAGCAGCCGCTATCAGTCAGGGCCCAATACGCAGTATTTT
TRBJ2-7	TRBD1	TRBV7-6	NA	CASSPQGQGVYEQYF	TGTGCCAGCAGCCCGCAGGGACAGGGGGTTTACGAGCAGTACTTC
TRBJ1-1	TRBD1	TRBV27	NA	CASTPRDRGQAFF	TGTGCCAGCACCCCCCGGGACAGGGGCCAAGCTTTCTTT
TRBJ1-4	NA	TRBV5-4	NA	CASSLDRVEKLFF	TGTGCCAGCAGCTTGGACAGGGTGGAAAAACTGTTTTTT
TRBJ2-1	TRBD2	TRBV6-2/TRBV6-3	NA	CASSYGREGNEQFF	TGTGCCAGCAGTTACGGGCGGGAGGGAAATGAGCAGTTCTTC
TRBJ2-7	NA	TRBV1	NA	CTSSSPPGASHEQYF	TGCACCAGCAGCTCCCCCCCCGGCGCTAGTCACGAGCAGTACTTC
TRBJ2-3	NA	TRBV11-2	NA	CASSASKGTDTQYF	TGTGCCAGCAGCGCAAGTAAGGGCACAGATACGCAGTATTTT
TRBJ2-2	NA	TRBV7-2	NA	CASSSTGIPGELFF	TGTGCCAGCAGCTCTACAGGGATCCCCGGGGAGCTGTTTTTT